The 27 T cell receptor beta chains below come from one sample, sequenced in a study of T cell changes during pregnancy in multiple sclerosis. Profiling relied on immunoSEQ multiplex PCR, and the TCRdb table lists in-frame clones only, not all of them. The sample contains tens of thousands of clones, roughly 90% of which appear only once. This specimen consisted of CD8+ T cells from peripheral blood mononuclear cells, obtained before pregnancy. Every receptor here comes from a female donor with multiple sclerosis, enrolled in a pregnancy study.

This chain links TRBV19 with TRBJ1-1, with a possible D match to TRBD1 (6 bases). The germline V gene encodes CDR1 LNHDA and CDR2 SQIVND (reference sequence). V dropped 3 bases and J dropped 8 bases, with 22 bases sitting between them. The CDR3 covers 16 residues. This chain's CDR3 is CASSIFFWDQGTEAFF. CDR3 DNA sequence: TGTGCCAGTAGTATCTTTTTTTGGGATCAAGGGACAGAAGCTTTCTTT. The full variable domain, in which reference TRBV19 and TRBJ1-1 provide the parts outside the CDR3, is DGGITQSPKYLFRKEGQNVTLSCEQNLNHDAMYWYRQDPGQGLRLIYYSQIVNDFQKGDIAEGYSVSREKKESFPLTVTSAQKNPTAFYLCASSIFFWDQGTEAFFGQGTRLTVV.

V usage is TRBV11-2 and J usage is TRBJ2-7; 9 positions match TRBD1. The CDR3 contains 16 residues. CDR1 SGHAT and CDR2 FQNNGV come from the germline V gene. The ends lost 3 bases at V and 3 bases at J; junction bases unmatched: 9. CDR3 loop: CASSFPRDREVYEQYF. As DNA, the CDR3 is TGTGCCAGCAGCTTCCCGCGGGACAGGGAGGTCTACGAGCAGTACTTC.

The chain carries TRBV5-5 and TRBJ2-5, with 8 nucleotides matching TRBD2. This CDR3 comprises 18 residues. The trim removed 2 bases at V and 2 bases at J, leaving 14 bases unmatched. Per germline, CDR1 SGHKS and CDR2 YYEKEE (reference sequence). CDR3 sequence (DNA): TGTGCCAGCAGCTTTCCCGGGGGGGCCCCTATTGTACAAGAGACCCAGTACTTC. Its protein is CASSFPGGAPIVQETQYF.

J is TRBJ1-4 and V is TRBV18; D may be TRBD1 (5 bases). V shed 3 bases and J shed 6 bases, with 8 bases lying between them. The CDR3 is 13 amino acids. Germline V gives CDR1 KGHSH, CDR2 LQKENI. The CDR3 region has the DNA TGTGCCAGCTCACCCCGGGGGGATGAAAAACTGTTTTTT. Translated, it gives CASSPRGDEKLFF.

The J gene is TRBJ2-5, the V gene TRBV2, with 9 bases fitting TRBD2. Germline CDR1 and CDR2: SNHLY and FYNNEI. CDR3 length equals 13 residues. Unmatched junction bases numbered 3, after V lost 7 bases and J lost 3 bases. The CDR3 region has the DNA TGTGCCAGCAAGCTAGCGGGGAAAGAGACCCAGTACTTC. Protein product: CASKLAGKETQYF.

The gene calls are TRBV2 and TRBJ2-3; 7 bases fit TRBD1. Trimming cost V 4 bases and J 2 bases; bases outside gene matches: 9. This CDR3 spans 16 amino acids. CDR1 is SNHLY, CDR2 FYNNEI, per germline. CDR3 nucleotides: TGTGCCAGCAGTGTCGGGACAGCGCCTGCCACAGATACGCAGTATTTT. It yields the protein CASSVGTAPATDTQYF.

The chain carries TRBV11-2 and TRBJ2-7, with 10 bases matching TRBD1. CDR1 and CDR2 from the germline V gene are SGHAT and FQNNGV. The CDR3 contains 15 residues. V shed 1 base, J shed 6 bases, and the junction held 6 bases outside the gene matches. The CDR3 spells CASSLGRQGAGEQYF. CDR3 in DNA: TGTGCCAGCAGCTTAGGGAGACAGGGGGCCGGCGAGCAGTACTTC. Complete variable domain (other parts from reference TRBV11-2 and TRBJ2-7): EAGVAQSPRYKIIEKRQSVAFWCNPISGHATLYWYQQILGQGPKLLIQFQNNGVVDDSQLPKDRFSAERLKGVDSTLKIQPAKLEDSAVYLCASSLGRQGAGEQYFGPGTRLTVT.

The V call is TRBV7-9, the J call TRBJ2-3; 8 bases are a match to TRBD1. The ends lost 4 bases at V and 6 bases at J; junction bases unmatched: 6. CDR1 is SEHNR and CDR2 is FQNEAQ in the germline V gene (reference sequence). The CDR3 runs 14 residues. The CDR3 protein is CASSSDRVLDTQYF. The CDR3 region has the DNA TGTGCCAGCAGCTCGGACAGGGTATTGGATACGCAGTATTTT.

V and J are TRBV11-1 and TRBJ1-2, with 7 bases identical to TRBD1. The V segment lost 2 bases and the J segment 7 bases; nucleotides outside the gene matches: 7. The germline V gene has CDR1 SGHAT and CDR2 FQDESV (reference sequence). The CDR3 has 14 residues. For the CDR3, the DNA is TGTGCCAGCAGCTTACACAGGGGTAATGGTGGCTACACCTTC. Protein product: CASSLHRGNGGYTF.

In DNA, the CDR3 is TGTGCCAGCATGGGACAGGGGGCCTACGAGCAGTACTTC. It specifies CASMGQGAYEQYF. This sequence joins TRBV25-1 and TRBJ2-5; 11 bases are a match to TRBD1. Gene TRBJ2-7 matches the end of the DNA better, so the J call may be wrong. The CDR3 is made up of 13 amino acids. Germline CDR1 is MGHDK and CDR2 is SYGVNS.

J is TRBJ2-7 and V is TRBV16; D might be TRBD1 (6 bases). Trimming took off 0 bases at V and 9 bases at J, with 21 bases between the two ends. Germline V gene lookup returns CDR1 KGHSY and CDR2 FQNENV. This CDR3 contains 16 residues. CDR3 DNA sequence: TGTGCCAGCAGCCAATCCACAGGGACCCGGGGTACCGGGCAGTACTTC. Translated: CASSQSTGTRGTGQYF.

CDR3 nucleotides: TGTGCCACCATTGCACCGAGCAATGAGCAGTTCTTC. Its protein product is CATIAPSNEQFF. V is TRBV15 and J is TRBJ2-1; D gene unclear. The germline V gene encodes CDR1 LNHNV and CDR2 YYDKDF (reference sequence). CDR3 length equals 12 residues. V was pared by 7 bases and J by 6 bases, with 10 bases between.

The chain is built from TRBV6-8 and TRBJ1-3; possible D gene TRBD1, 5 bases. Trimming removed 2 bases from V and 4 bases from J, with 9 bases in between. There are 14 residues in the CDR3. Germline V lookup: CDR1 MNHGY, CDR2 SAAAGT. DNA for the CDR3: TGTGCCAGCAGTTACGCGGGGGAAGGAAACACCATATATTTT. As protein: CASSYAGEGNTIYF.

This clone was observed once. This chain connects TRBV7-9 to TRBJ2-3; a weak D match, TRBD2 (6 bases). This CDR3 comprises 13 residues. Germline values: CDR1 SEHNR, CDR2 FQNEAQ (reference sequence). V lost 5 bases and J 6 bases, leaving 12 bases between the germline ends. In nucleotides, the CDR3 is TGTGCCAGCAGCCCCCGACGGGGGGATACGCAGTATTTT. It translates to CASSPRRGDTQYF.

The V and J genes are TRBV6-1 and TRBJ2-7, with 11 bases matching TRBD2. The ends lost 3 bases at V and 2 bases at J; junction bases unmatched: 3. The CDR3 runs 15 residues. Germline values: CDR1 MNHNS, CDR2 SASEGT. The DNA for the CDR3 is TGTGCCAGCAGTGATCCGGGACTAGCGGCCTACGAGCAGTACTTC. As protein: CASSDPGLAAYEQYF.

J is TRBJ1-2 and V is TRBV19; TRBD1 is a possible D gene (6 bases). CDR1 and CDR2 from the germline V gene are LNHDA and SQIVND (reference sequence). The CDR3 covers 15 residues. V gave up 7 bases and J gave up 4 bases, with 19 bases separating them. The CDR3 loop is CASTVTGQLLYGYTF. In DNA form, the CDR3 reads TGTGCCAGTACCGTGACAGGCCAACTACTCTATGGCTACACCTTC.

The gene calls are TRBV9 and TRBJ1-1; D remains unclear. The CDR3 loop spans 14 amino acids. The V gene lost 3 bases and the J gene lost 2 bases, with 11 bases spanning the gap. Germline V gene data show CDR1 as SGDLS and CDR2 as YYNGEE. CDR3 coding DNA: TGTGCCAGCAGCGGGGGAGGGCCCAACACTGAAGCTTTCTTT. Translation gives CASSGGGPNTEAFF.

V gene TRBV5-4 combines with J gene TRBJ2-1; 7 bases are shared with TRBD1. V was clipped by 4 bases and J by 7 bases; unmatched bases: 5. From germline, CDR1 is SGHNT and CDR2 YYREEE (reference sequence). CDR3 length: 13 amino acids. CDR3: CASSGTDLNEQFF. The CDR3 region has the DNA TGTGCCAGCAGCGGGACAGACCTAAATGAGCAGTTCTTC.

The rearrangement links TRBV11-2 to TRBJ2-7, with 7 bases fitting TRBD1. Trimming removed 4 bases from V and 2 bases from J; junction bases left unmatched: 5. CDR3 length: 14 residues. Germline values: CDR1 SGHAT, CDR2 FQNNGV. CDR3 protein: CASSWGQTAYEQYF. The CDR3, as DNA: TGTGCCAGCAGCTGGGGACAGACTGCCTACGAGCAGTACTTC. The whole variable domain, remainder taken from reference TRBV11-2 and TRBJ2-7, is EAGVAQSPRYKIIEKRQSVAFWCNPISGHATLYWYQQILGQGPKLLIQFQNNGVVDDSQLPKDRFSAERLKGVDSTLKIQPAKLEDSAVYLCASSWGQTAYEQYFGPGTRLTVT.

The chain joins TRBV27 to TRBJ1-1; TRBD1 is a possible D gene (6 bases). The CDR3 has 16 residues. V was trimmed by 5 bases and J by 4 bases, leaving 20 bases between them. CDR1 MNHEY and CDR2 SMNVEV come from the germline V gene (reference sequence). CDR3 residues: CASSRTQQGAGTEAFF. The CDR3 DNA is TGTGCCAGCAGTCGTACGCAACAGGGAGCCGGCACTGAAGCTTTCTTT.

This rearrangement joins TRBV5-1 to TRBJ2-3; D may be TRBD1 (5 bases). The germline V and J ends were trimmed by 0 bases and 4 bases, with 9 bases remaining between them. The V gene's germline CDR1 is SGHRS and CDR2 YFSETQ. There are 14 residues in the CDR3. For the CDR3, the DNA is TGCGCCAGCAGCTTGGGGGGCGGCCCAGATACGCAGTATTTT. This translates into CASSLGGGPDTQYF.

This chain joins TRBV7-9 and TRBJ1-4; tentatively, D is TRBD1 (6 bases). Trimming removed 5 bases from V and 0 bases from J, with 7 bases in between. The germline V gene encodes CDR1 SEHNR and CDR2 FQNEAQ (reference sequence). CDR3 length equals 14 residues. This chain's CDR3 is CASSRQATNEKLFF. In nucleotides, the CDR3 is TGTGCCAGCAGCCGACAGGCAACTAATGAAAAACTGTTTTTT.

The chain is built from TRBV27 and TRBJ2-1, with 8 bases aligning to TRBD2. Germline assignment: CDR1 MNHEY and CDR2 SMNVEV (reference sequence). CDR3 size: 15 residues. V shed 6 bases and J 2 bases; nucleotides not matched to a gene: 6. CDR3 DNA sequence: TGTGCCAGCAGCCCCAGCGGGGGCCCCTACAATGAGCAGTTCTTC. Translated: CASSPSGGPYNEQFF.

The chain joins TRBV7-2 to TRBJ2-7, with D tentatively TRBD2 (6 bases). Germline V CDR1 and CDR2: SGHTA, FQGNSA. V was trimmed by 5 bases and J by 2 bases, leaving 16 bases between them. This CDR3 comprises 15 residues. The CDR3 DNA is TGTGCCAGCAGCCTCTTTAGCGGATCTACCTACGAGCAGTACTTC. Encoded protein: CASSLFSGSTYEQYF.

CDR3 in amino acids: CASSPVLGGAMAEAFF. Here the CDR3 DNA reads TGTGCCAGCTCACCAGTCCTTGGGGGGGCCATGGCTGAAGCTTTCTTT. The gene calls are TRBV18 and TRBJ1-1; D may be TRBD1 (6 bases). The CDR3 spans 16 residues. CDR1 is KGHSH, CDR2 LQKENI, per germline. V shed 2 bases and J shed 6 bases, with 19 bases lying between them.

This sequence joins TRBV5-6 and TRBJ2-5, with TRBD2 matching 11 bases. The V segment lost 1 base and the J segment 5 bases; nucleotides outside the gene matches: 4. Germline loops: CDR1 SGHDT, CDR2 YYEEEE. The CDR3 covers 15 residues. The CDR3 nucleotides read TGTGCCAGCAGCTTGACTAGCGGGGGTGGGGAGACCCAGTACTTC. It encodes CASSLTSGGGETQYF. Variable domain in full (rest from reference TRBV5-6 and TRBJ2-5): DAGVTQSPTHLIKTRGQQVTLRCSPKSGHDTVSWYQQALGQGPQFIFQYYEEEERQRGNFPDRFSGHQFPNYSSELNVNALLLGDSALYLCASSLTSGGGETQYFGPGTRLLVL.

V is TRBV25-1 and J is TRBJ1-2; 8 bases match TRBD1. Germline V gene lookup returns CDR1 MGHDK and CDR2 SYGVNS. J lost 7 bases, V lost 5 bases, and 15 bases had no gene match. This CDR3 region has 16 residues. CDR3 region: CASSLGGTGSILGYTF. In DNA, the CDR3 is TGTGCCAGCAGTCTTGGAGGGACAGGAAGTATCCTTGGCTACACCTTC.